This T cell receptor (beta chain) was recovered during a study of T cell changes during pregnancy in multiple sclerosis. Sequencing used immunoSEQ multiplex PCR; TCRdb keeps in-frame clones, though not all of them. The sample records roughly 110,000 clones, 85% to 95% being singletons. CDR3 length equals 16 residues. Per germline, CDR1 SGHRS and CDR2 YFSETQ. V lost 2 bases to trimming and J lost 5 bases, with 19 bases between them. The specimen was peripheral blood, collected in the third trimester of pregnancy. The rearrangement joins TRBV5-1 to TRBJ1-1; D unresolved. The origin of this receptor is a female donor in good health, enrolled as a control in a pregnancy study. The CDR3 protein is CASSLDGLSGGTEAFF. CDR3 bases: TGCGCCAGCAGCTTAGACGGACTCAGTGGAGGGACTGAAGCTTTCTTT.